This TCR beta chain appears in the sequencing data of a study of CD8 T cells in ankylosing spondylitis. For this clonotype: As yet, its antigen is unknown.

Library preparation for TCR beta used quantitative 5'-RACE with molecular barcodes. TCRdb fed the 5' RACE reads into MiXCR, producing one record per CDR3 protein. The sample contains hundreds of thousands of distinct CDR3 sequences, about 10% of which appear only once. Study-wide results and caveats: Blood from ankylosing spondylitis patients appeared to carry a characteristic eight-variant TCR beta motif. Before this, some motif variants had been reported in reactive arthritis synovial fluid and blood. The study looked at matched synovial fluid samples from ankylosing spondylitis patients. Disease-linked clones were reported to be significantly enriched there.

This clonotype was obtained from a male donor with ankylosing spondylitis. The sequencing sample was made of blood, either unsorted or a sorted T cell fraction (not recorded which).

The CDR3 loop is CASSGDAHTQAEQYF. CDR3 DNA sequence: TGTGCCAGCAGCGGGGACGCCCATACTCAGGCCGAGCAGTACTTC. The chain joins TRBV9 to TRBJ2-7; D may correspond to TRBD1 or TRBD2 (5 bases each). Germline V lookup: CDR1 SGDLS, CDR2 YYNGEE. V lost 3 bases, J lost 6 bases, and 19 bases lay in between. The CDR3 covers 15 residues. Using reference TRBV9 and TRBJ2-7 for the parts outside the CDR3, the full variable domain is DSGVTQTPKHLITATGQRVTLRCSPRSGDLSVYWYQQSLDQGLQFLIQYYNGEERAKGNILERFSAQQFPDLHSELNLSSLELGDSALYFCASSGDAHTQAEQYFGPGTRLTVT.